This TCR beta chain came from a study of T cells in women clearing cervical HPV infection. Study information: Cases' blood sampling followed lesion detection by median roughly 150 days (90 to 200). Findings of the study overall: Controls had more TRBV6-7 (approximately 0.15%) than cases (about 0.11%).

Generated by immunoSEQ multiplex PCR, the TCRdb table keeps only in-frame clones and is missing some. Recorded for this sample: some 30,000 clones. V lost 5 bases, J lost 6 bases, and 5 bases stayed unmatched. Germline V gene data show CDR1 as GTSNPN and CDR2 as SVGIG (reference sequence). This CDR3 has 12 residues. A word on this clone: Antigen unknown. The sequenced fragment ends 3 residues before the CDR3 boundary, so the rest is inferred from the germline J gene.

This receptor was taken from a woman aged 18 to 75 with a cervical HPV16 infection that either progressed to CIN3+ or cleared (not recorded which). The chain uses TRBV30 and TRBJ1-1; TRBD1 aligns across 8 bases. The sample consisted of blood buffy coat. This CDR3 is CAWDRGRAEAFF. Partial CDR3 DNA: TGTGCCTGGGACAGGGGCCGAGCTGAA.